These 15 T cell receptor beta chains share one sample of origin, sequenced in a study of blood T cell repertoires in COVID-19. Repertoires were generated with immunoSEQ multiplex PCR, while TCRdb's copy carries only in-frame clones and drops some. The repertoire holds over 250,000 clones, with about 89% as singletons. Source material: peripheral blood. The receptors derive from a man aged 50 to 60 with acute or convalescent COVID-19.

The rearrangement joins TRBV10-1 to TRBJ2-7; TRBD2 might be the D (6 bases). CDR1 is WNHNN and CDR2 is SYGVQD in the germline V gene (reference sequence). Trimming pared 8 bases from V and 7 bases from J, leaving 12 bases between. The length of the CDR3 is 11 residues. In nucleotides, the CDR3 is TGCGCCAGCCCGGGGGAGCCGGAGCAGTACTTC. It codes for CASPGEPEQYF.

The chain employs TRBV11-3 and TRBJ2-3; 8 bases match TRBD1. The junction had 12 bases not matched to a gene; V was cut back by 5 bases and J by 5 bases. This CDR3 has 16 residues. Looked up from germline, CDR1 is SGHNT and CDR2 is YENEEA. CDR3 in DNA: TGTGCCAGCAGCCGGGGGTCGACAGGGGCTGAAGATACGCAGTATTTT. As protein: CASSRGSTGAEDTQYF.

This sequence joins TRBV5-1 and TRBJ1-1; 8 bases are shared with TRBD1. The CDR3 has 16 residues. Germline assignment: CDR1 SGHRS and CDR2 YFSETQ. V shed 0 bases and J 0 bases; nucleotides not matched to a gene: 4. CDR3 nucleotide sequence: TGCGCCAGCAGCTTGGGGGACAGGAGACTGAACACTGAAGCTTTCTTT. It yields the protein CASSLGDRRLNTEAFF. Full variable domain (outside the CDR3, taken from reference TRBV5-1 and TRBJ1-1): KAGVTQTPRYLIKTRGQQVTLSCSPISGHRSVSWYQQTPGQGLQFLFEYFSETQRNKGNFPGRFSGRQFSNSRSEMNVSTLELGDSALYLCASSLGDRRLNTEAFFGQGTRLTVV.

This chain links TRBV28 with TRBJ2-7; 7 nucleotides agree with TRBD2. The germline V gene encodes CDR1 MDHEN and CDR2 SYDVKM. The CDR3 covers 15 residues. V was clipped by 7 bases and J by 2 bases; unmatched bases: 11. CDR3 protein: CASKLGGRVAYEQYF. The CDR3 DNA reads as TGTGCCAGCAAGTTGGGGGGGAGGGTGGCCTACGAGCAGTACTTC.

V is TRBV7-9 and J is TRBJ2-5, with D tentatively TRBD2 (6 bases). The CDR3 is made up of 14 amino acids. Trimming pared 3 bases from V and 4 bases from J, leaving 12 bases between. From germline, CDR1 is SEHNR and CDR2 FQNEAQ (reference sequence). The CDR3 region is CASSFPRGGETQYF. The CDR3 DNA sequence: TGTGCCAGCAGCTTTCCTCGGGGAGGAGAGACCCAGTACTTC.

The chain has TRBV10-3 and TRBJ2-3; D is perhaps TRBD1 (5 bases). CDR3 length equals 13 residues. Germline V gives CDR1 ENHRY, CDR2 SYGVKD. Trimming took 10 bases from V and 5 from J, leaving 16 bases between them. CDR3 sequence: CATQPGIGDTQYF. CDR3 bases: TGTGCCACCCAACCAGGGATCGGAGATACGCAGTATTTT.

The chain couples TRBV11-2 to TRBJ2-3, with 9 bases that match TRBD2. Germline CDR1 is SGHAT and CDR2 is FQNNGV. CDR3 length: 15 residues. V dropped 4 bases and J dropped 2; count of bases not matched to a gene: 4. Written as DNA, the CDR3 is TGTGCCAGCAGCTCCAAGCGGGGGGTCACAGATACGCAGTATTTT. Protein: CASSSKRGVTDTQYF.

The gene calls are TRBV19 and TRBJ2-7, with TRBD2 as a possible D gene (6 bases). Per germline, CDR1 LNHDA and CDR2 SQIVND (reference sequence). V lost 3 bases to trimming and J lost 5 bases, with 11 bases between them. This CDR3 has 13 amino acids. CDR3: CASSIGGSDEQYF. CDR3 sequence (DNA): TGTGCCAGTAGTATCGGGGGTTCCGACGAGCAGTACTTC. Drawing the rest from reference TRBV19 and TRBJ2-7, the complete variable domain is DGGITQSPKYLFRKEGQNVTLSCEQNLNHDAMYWYRQDPGQGLRLIYYSQIVNDFQKGDIAEGYSVSREKKESFPLTVTSAQKNPTAFYLCASSIGGSDEQYFGPGTRLTVT.

The chain employs TRBV12-5 and TRBJ1-3; D is unclear. CDR3 length equals 15 residues. Trimming left V 2 bases short and J 3 bases short, with 11 bases between. CDR1 and CDR2 (germline): LGHNT, FRNRAP. The CDR3 DNA is TGTGCTAGTGGTTTGCGGCCAACGGGTGGAAACACCATATATTTT. This sequence encodes CASGLRPTGGNTIYF.

This clone was observed a few times. This chain connects TRBV7-8 to TRBJ1-5; possibly TRBD1 for D (5 bases). CDR1 is SGHVS and CDR2 is FQNEAQ in the germline V gene. The CDR3 runs to 16 residues. Trimming took 4 bases from V and 0 from J, leaving 13 bases between them. CDR3 bases: TGTGCCAGCAGCTCCGAGGGACTCTATAGCAATCAGCCCCAGCATTTT. It translates to CASSSEGLYSNQPQHF.

The chain recombines TRBV30 with TRBJ2-2; D is unresolved. This CDR3 is 13 amino acids long. V lost 7 bases and J 4 bases, leaving 13 bases between the germline ends. Per the germline V gene, CDR1 is GTSNPN and CDR2 is SVGIG (reference sequence). The CDR3: CASPNHVTGELFF. In nucleotides, the CDR3 is TGTGCCTCTCCTAATCATGTCACCGGGGAGCTGTTTTTT. The full variable domain, rest sourced from reference TRBV30 and TRBJ2-2, is SQTIHQWPATLVQPVGSPLSLECTVEGTSNPNLYWYRQAAGRGLQLLFYSVGIGQISSEVPQNLSASRPQDRQFILSSKKLLLSDSGFYLCASPNHVTGELFFGEGSRLTVL.

This clone was picked up one time. This chain uses TRBV6-5 with TRBJ1-4; the match to TRBD1 covers 7 bases. Germline CDR1 is MNHEY and CDR2 is SVGAGI. The CDR3 contains 15 residues. The ends lost 4 bases at V and 0 bases at J; junction bases unmatched: 2. The CDR3 nucleotides read TGTGCCAGCAGTTCAGGGACAGCAACTAATGAAAAACTGTTTTTT. It specifies CASSSGTATNEKLFF.

The chain is built from TRBV5-8 and TRBJ2-5, with D possibly TRBD1 on 5 matching bases. V lost 0 bases and J lost 2, with 11 bases in between. This CDR3 region has 15 residues. Germline V gene sequence: CDR1 SGHTS, CDR2 YDEGEE. The CDR3 protein is CASSLGQLIQETQYF. The DNA of the CDR3 is TGTGCCAGCAGCTTGGGACAGCTGATTCAAGAGACCCAGTACTTC.

V is TRBV9 and J is TRBJ1-2; no reliable D call. CDR1 and CDR2 (germline): SGDLS, YYNGEE. This CDR3 is built from 15 residues. Between the trimmed V and J ends, which lost 0 bases and 2 bases, there was a span of 11 bases. The CDR3 DNA reads TGTGCCAGCAGCGTAGCCCCGTTGGAGAACTATGGCTACACCTTC. Amino acids: CASSVAPLENYGYTF.

V usage is TRBV29-1 and J usage is TRBJ1-2, with D uncertain. The CDR3 is 11 amino acids. Trimming left V 3 bases short and J 2 bases short, with 4 bases between. Germline CDR1 and CDR2: SQVTM and ANQGSEA. In nucleotides, the CDR3 is TGCAGCGTTGAGCGGAACTATGGCTACACCTTC. Translation: CSVERNYGYTF. The whole variable domain, filled in from reference TRBV29-1 and TRBJ1-2, reads SAVISQKPSRDICQRGTSLTIQCQVDSQVTMMFWYRQQPGQSLTLIATANQGSEATYESGFVIDKFPISRPNLTFSTLTVSNMSPEDSSIYLCSVERNYGYTFGSGTRLTVV.